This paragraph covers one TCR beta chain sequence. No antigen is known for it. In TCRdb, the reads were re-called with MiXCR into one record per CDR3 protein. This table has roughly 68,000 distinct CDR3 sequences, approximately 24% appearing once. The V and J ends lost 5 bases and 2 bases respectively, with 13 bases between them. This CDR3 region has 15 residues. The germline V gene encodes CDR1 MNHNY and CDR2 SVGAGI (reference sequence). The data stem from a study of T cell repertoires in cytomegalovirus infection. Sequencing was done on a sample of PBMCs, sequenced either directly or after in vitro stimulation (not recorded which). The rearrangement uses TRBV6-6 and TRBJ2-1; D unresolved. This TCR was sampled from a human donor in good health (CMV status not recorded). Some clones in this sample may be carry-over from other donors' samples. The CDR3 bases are TGTGCCAGCAGTGACCGACCGGGTACCTACAATGAGCAGTTCTTC. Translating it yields CASSDRPGTYNEQFF.